A single sample gave rise to the 16 T cell receptor beta chains below, sequenced in a study of shared clonotypes between healthy human individuals. Profiled with immunoSEQ multiplex PCR; TCRdb holds only in-frame clones, not every one. The sample holds roughly 1,000,000 clones, more than 75% seen once. Sequencing input: memory CD4+ T cells from PBMCs. Subset meaning: CD45RA-negative fraction. The source of these receptors is a man between 18 and 29 years old in good health. Some clones in this sample may be carry-over from other donors' samples.

This rearrangement joins TRBV27 to TRBJ1-2; 8 nucleotides line up with TRBD1. Germline CDR1 reads MNHEY; CDR2 reads SMNVEV (reference sequence). This CDR3 spans 15 amino acids. V lost 8 bases and J lost 1; bases outside the gene matches: 9. The CDR3 coding sequence is TGTGCCAGCCGAATTGCAGGGGGCGTTAACTATGGCTACACCTTC. This sequence encodes CASRIAGGVNYGYTF.

The chain has TRBV7-9 and TRBJ2-6; D gene uncertain. This CDR3 contains 15 residues. Trimming took 3 bases from V and 0 from J, leaving 6 bases between them. The germline gives CDR1 SEHNR, CDR2 FQNEAQ (reference sequence). For the CDR3, the DNA is TGTGCCAGCAGCTTCGTGGGCTCTGGGGCCAACGTCCTGACTTTC. Translating gives CASSFVGSGANVLTF. The full variable domain, rest sourced from reference TRBV7-9 and TRBJ2-6, is DTGVSQNPRHKITKRGQNVTFRCDPISEHNRLYWYRQTLGQGPEFLTYFQNEAQLEKSRLLSDRFSAERPKGSFSTLEIQRTEQGDSAMYLCASSFVGSGANVLTFGAGSRLTVL.

The rearrangement links TRBV5-1 to TRBJ2-7, with a possible D match to TRBD2 (6 bases). Trimming pared 3 bases from V and 2 bases from J, leaving 15 bases between. Germline CDR1 reads SGHRS; CDR2 reads YFSETQ. The CDR3 contains 15 residues. The CDR3 region has the DNA TGCGCCAGCAGCTGGGGACTCCTAAATACCTACGAGCAGTACTTC. Translating gives CASSWGLLNTYEQYF.

V is TRBV2 and J is TRBJ2-5, with 10 nucleotides matching TRBD2. Germline CDR1 is SNHLY and CDR2 is FYNNEI. V lost 4 bases, J lost 4 bases, and 3 bases stayed unmatched. The CDR3 totals 14 residues. CDR3 sequence reads: CASSGASGGETQYF. The CDR3 DNA reads TGTGCCAGCAGTGGGGCTAGCGGGGGAGAGACCCAGTACTTC.

The CDR3 here is CASSATGHEQYF. CDR3 bases: TGTGCCAGTAGTGCGACAGGGCACGAGCAGTACTTC. J is TRBJ2-7 and V is TRBV19; TRBD1 aligns across 7 bases. V was pared by 5 bases and J by 5 bases, with 3 bases of the junction left unmatched. The germline V gene has CDR1 LNHDA and CDR2 SQIVND (reference sequence). CDR3 length: 12 amino acids.

V gene TRBV19 combines with J gene TRBJ1-5, with D possibly matching TRBD1 (6 bases). Trimming cost V 6 bases and J 4 bases, with 16 bases left between them. Germline CDR1 reads LNHDA; CDR2 reads SQIVND (reference sequence). The CDR3 sequence is 15 residues long. The CDR3 spells CASRTTGLMNQPQHF. In DNA, the CDR3 is TGTGCCAGTAGGACTACAGGGTTAATGAATCAGCCCCAGCATTTT.

This chain links TRBV18 with TRBJ2-7; 9 bases align to TRBD1. Germline values: CDR1 KGHSH, CDR2 LQKENI. CDR3 size: 15 residues. V lost 6 bases and J lost 2; bases outside the gene matches: 8. In DNA form, the CDR3 reads TGTGCCAGCTCGCCGGGGACAGGGAAGACCTACGAGCAGTACTTC. It codes for CASSPGTGKTYEQYF.

To note about this clone: Other DNA sequences in this specimen translate into the identical CDR3. The chain recombines TRBV28 with TRBJ2-7; D ambiguous. Looked up from germline, CDR1 is MDHEN and CDR2 is SYDVKM. Trimming took off 5 bases at V and 5 bases at J, with 7 bases between the two ends. The CDR3 sequence is 11 residues long. This CDR3 reads CASSLENEQYF. For the CDR3, the DNA is TGTGCCAGCAGTCTAGAGAACGAGCAGTACTTC.

The rearrangement links TRBV7-3 to TRBJ2-3; tentative D call: TRBD1 (6 bases). The V and J ends lost 5 bases and 6 bases respectively, with 18 bases between them. The CDR3 is 15 amino acids. Germline CDR1 SGHTA, CDR2 FQGTGA. The CDR3 sequence is CASSPGQGGVDTQYF. DNA of the CDR3: TGTGCCAGCAGCCCTGGGCAAGGGGGTGTCGATACGCAGTATTTT.

The V call is TRBV5-4, the J call TRBJ1-2; perhaps TRBD1 as D (5 bases). This CDR3 contains 11 residues. Germline CDR1 reads SGHNT; CDR2 reads YYREEE (reference sequence). The CDR3 sequence is CAGVGNYGYTF. The CDR3 region has the DNA TGTGCGGGGGTGGGTAACTATGGCTACACCTTC.

CDR3 loop: CASSLATLNTEAFF. CDR3 coding DNA: TGCGCCAGCAGCTTGGCGACCCTGAACACTGAAGCTTTCTTT. The V gene is TRBV5-1, the J gene TRBJ1-1, with no clear D. Germline V CDR1 and CDR2: SGHRS, YFSETQ. The CDR3 covers 14 residues. The germline V and J ends were trimmed by 0 bases and 0 bases, with 6 bases remaining between them.

The J gene is TRBJ2-2, the V gene TRBV5-1, with D perhaps matching TRBD2 (6 bases). Trimming pared 4 bases from V and 6 bases from J, leaving 16 bases between. This CDR3 spans 15 amino acids. In germline, CDR1 is SGHRS, CDR2 YFSETQ. The CDR3 reads CASSPGGGAAGELFF. CDR3 sequence (DNA): TGCGCCAGCAGCCCCGGAGGCGGGGCCGCCGGGGAGCTGTTTTTT.

This chain connects TRBV28 to TRBJ2-2, with TRBD2 matching 13 bases. CDR3 length: 18 residues. V lost 6 bases, J lost 4 bases, and 11 bases stayed unmatched. Germline CDR1 reads MDHEN; CDR2 reads SYDVKM. The CDR3 DNA sequence: TGTGCCAGCAGGGAACTAGCGGGAGGGCAGATGGGCACCGGGGAGCTGTTTTTT. Translation: CASRELAGGQMGTGELFF.

The chain employs TRBV28 and TRBJ2-1; tentative D call: TRBD2 (6 bases). Between the trimmed V and J ends, which lost 7 bases and 6 bases, there was a span of 13 bases. This CDR3 is built from 13 residues. Germline assignment: CDR1 MDHEN and CDR2 SYDVKM. Here the CDR3 DNA reads TGTGCCAGCACGGAGGGTACCGTCAATGAGCAGTTCTTC. Translating gives CASTEGTVNEQFF.

The chain uses TRBV11-2 and TRBJ2-7; possible D gene TRBD1, 6 bases. Germline V gene sequence: CDR1 SGHAT, CDR2 FQNNGV. The CDR3 covers 15 residues. V lost 0 bases and J lost 3, with 12 bases in between. CDR3 loop: CASSLDRTANYEQYF. The CDR3 DNA reads as TGTGCCAGCAGCTTAGATAGGACAGCTAACTACGAGCAGTACTTC. The full variable domain, its missing parts supplied by reference TRBV11-2 and TRBJ2-7, is EAGVAQSPRYKIIEKRQSVAFWCNPISGHATLYWYQQILGQGPKLLIQFQNNGVVDDSQLPKDRFSAERLKGVDSTLKIQPAKLEDSAVYLCASSLDRTANYEQYFGPGTRLTVT.

The rearrangement joins TRBV4-3 to TRBJ2-6; D gene uncertain. Germline CDR1 LGHNA, CDR2 YSLEER. V was trimmed by 1 base and J by 0 bases, leaving 7 bases between them. This CDR3 contains 16 residues. The CDR3 sequence is CASSQAAHSGANVLTF. The CDR3 DNA reads TGCGCCAGCAGCCAAGCAGCCCACTCTGGGGCCAACGTCCTGACTTTC.